What follows are 23 T cell receptor beta chains derived from one specimen sequenced in a study of vaccination effects on CD4 cells after COVID-19 (dated by TCRdb to between 2021 and 2024). Library method: the immunoSEQ multiplex PCR assay. In TCRdb, the immuneACCESS table is reduced to in-frame sequences with V and J assigned. These tables do not hold every clone; where another copy was compared, an unresolved V gene accounts for under half, and the others remain unexplained. The sample yields about 48,000 clones; 65% to 75% were counted once. Less than 15% of the sample comes from the top ten. To identify antigen-specific CD4+ T cell clonotypes by their expansion, the ViraFEST assay first stimulated PBMC with viral peptide pools and then applied TCR sequencing. After less than eleven days of culture, CD4+ T cells were isolated with the EasySep CD4+ T cell isolation kit. Participants received two doses of either the BNT162b2 or the mRNA-1273 mRNA SARS-CoV-2 vaccine.

Antigen specificity for these receptors is unknown. Sample: CD4+ T cells from PBMCs cultured with HCoV-OC43 spike peptides, taken after COVID-19 vaccination. This sample's cell subset or site label indicates: HCoV-OC43 spike overlapping peptide pool stimulation. These receptors were obtained from a human donor who received a COVID-19 vaccine.

The chain combines TRBV6-1 with TRBJ1-6; 9 nucleotides align to TRBD1. There are 18 residues in the CDR3. The germline CDR1 and CDR2 sequences are MNHNS and SASEGT. The J segment lost 9 bases and the V segment lost 4 bases, leaving 16 bases of the junction unmatched. CDR3 sequence: CASSAKSGTGRVASPLHF. The DNA of the CDR3 is TGTGCCAGCAGTGCGAAATCCGGGACAGGGAGGGTGGCTTCACCCCTCCACTTT.

V usage is TRBV2 and J usage is TRBJ1-5; D might be TRBD1 (5 bases). Germline values: CDR1 SNHLY, CDR2 FYNNEI. CDR3 length equals 14 residues. V lost 4 bases and J lost 7, with 14 bases in between. CDR3: CASSGGGARQPQHF. The CDR3 DNA reads TGTGCCAGCAGTGGAGGAGGGGCACGGCAGCCCCAGCATTTT.

The genes are TRBV5-1 and TRBJ2-5; TRBD1 matches 7 bases. After removal of 4 bases from V and 1 base from J, the junction contained 10 bases not matched to a gene. The V gene's germline CDR1 is SGHRS and CDR2 YFSETQ. The CDR3 is 16 residues long. CDR3 residues: CASSPLQTGTQETQYF. In DNA form, the CDR3 reads TGCGCCAGCAGCCCCCTACAGACAGGGACCCAAGAGACCCAGTACTTC.

In this sample, this clone turned up a few times. The chain couples TRBV10-1 to TRBJ1-2; no firm D call. Between the trimmed V and J ends, which lost 2 bases and 1 base, there was a span of 5 bases. The CDR3 is made up of 13 amino acids. The germline V gene has CDR1 WNHNN and CDR2 SYGVQD (reference sequence). CDR3 nucleotides: TGCGCCAGCAGTGAGGACCATAACTATGGCTACACCTTC. Translated, it gives CASSEDHNYGYTF.

Details on this clone: One junction end does not reproduce the germline sequence, and a read error may be involved. The V call is TRBV10-3, the J call TRBJ2-5; TRBD1 might be the D (5 bases). CDR3 size: 13 residues. Germline-derived CDR1 and CDR2 are ENHRY and SYGVKD. The CDR3 DNA is TGTGCCATCAGTGAGTCTGGACAAGGGACCCAGTACTTC. Protein sequence: CAISESGQGTQYF.

The V call is TRBV11-2, the J call TRBJ2-5; 9 bases are shared with TRBD2. Germline V CDR1 and CDR2: SGHAT, FQNNGV. J lost 5 bases, V lost 4 bases, and 11 bases had no gene match. The CDR3 sequence is 16 residues long. The chain's CDR3 is CASSYGTSPRGETQYF. CDR3 nucleotides: TGTGCCAGCAGCTACGGGACTAGCCCTCGTGGGGAGACCCAGTACTTC.

This chain uses TRBV3-1 (or the pseudogene TRBV3-2) with TRBJ2-5, with D maybe TRBD1 (6 bases). The CDR3 runs to 14 residues. The germline V gene has CDR1 LGHDT and CDR2 YNNKEL (reference sequence). Trimming took 1 base from V and 1 from J, leaving 7 bases between them. In DNA, the CDR3 is TGTGCCAGCAGCCAAGCAGGGGCCCAAGAGACCCAGTACTTC. It is translated as CASSQAGAQETQYF.

The chain has TRBV5-5 and TRBJ1-3; no definite D call. Germline V gives CDR1 SGHKS, CDR2 YYEKEE (reference sequence). The V and J ends lost 4 bases and 2 bases respectively, with 7 bases between them. The CDR3 loop spans 13 amino acids. CDR3 DNA: TGTGCCAGCAGCGTCGACACTGGAAACACCATATATTTT. Amino acids: CASSVDTGNTIYF.

This chain joins TRBV27 and TRBJ2-1, with 7 bases matching TRBD1. The CDR3 sequence is 14 residues long. Germline V gene data show CDR1 as MNHEY and CDR2 as SMNVEV (reference sequence). The V segment lost 6 bases and the J segment 3 bases; nucleotides outside the gene matches: 5. The DNA of the CDR3 is TGTGCCAGCAGCACCGGGACAGTCTACAATGAGCAGTTCTTC. It specifies CASSTGTVYNEQFF.

This clone was detected once. This chain links TRBV7-8 with TRBJ2-1; 9 bases align to TRBD2. This CDR3 spans 17 amino acids. Losses at the gene ends were 1 base for V and 8 bases for J; bases not matched to a gene: 12. CDR1 is SGHVS, CDR2 FQNEAQ, per germline. The CDR3 nucleotides read TGTGCCAGCAGCTTAGGGCATCTAGCGGGGAGCTTTGATGAGCAGTTCTTC. Protein sequence: CASSLGHLAGSFDEQFF. Looking up the rest from reference TRBV7-8 and TRBJ2-1 gives the full variable domain: GAGVSQSPRYKVAKRGQDVALRCDPISGHVSLFWYQQALGQGPEFLTYFQNEAQLDKSGLPSDRFFAERPEGSVSTLKIQRTQQEDSAVYLCASSLGHLAGSFDEQFFGPGTRLTVL.

This CDR3 is CASITGTAGANVLTF. The CDR3 nucleotides are TGTGCCAGCATAACCGGGACAGCCGGGGCCAACGTCCTGACTTTC. This chain links TRBV6-5 with TRBJ2-6; 7 bases are a match to TRBD1. The CDR3 spans 15 residues. Germline V CDR1 and CDR2: MNHEY, SVGAGI. Trimming removed 7 bases from V and 4 bases from J; junction bases left unmatched: 7.

The chain recombines TRBV6-6 with TRBJ2-5; 10 nucleotides match TRBD1. The J segment lost 4 bases and the V segment lost 5 bases, leaving 7 bases of the junction unmatched. CDR3 size: 15 residues. Germline CDR1 reads MNHNY; CDR2 reads SVGAGI (reference sequence). CDR3 in DNA: TGTGCCAGCAGTCCCGACAGGGGGCTAGGAGAGACCCAGTACTTC. This encodes CASSPDRGLGETQYF.

In this sample, this clone turned up once. CDR3 region: CASSHIFGEQYF. The CDR3 nucleotides read TGCGCCAGCAGCCATATCTTCGGCGAGCAGTACTTC. The V call is TRBV4-1, the J call TRBJ2-7; D remains unclear. The CDR3 extends over 12 amino acids. The germline V gene encodes CDR1 MGHRA and CDR2 YSYEKL. V gave up 3 bases and J gave up 6 bases, with 9 bases separating them.

The chain employs TRBV6-1 and TRBJ2-5; D uncertain. The germline V and J ends were trimmed by 0 bases and 5 bases, with 4 bases remaining between them. CDR3 length equals 12 residues. The V gene's germline CDR1 is MNHNS and CDR2 SASEGT. This CDR3 is CASSEAGETQYF. CDR3 nucleotides: TGTGCCAGCAGTGAAGCTGGGGAGACCCAGTACTTC.

This clone was seen more than once but under ten times. This rearrangement joins TRBV11-2 to TRBJ1-1; D gene unclear. V was pared by 3 bases and J by 1 base, with 9 bases between. The CDR3 length is 14 residues. CDR1 is SGHAT and CDR2 is FQNNGV in the germline V gene. CDR3 in DNA: TGTGCCAGCAGCTTGGGTACGAAGAACACTGAAGCTTTCTTT. It encodes CASSLGTKNTEAFF.

There are a few counts of this clone. J is TRBJ2-1 and V is TRBV11-1; D not resolved. This CDR3 spans 13 amino acids. Germline V gene sequence: CDR1 SGHAT, CDR2 FQDESV (reference sequence). V lost 3 bases to trimming and J lost 2 bases, with 5 bases between them. The CDR3 DNA sequence: TGTGCCAGCAGCTTGGGGACCTACAATGAGCAGTTCTTC. Translation: CASSLGTYNEQFF.

V and J are TRBV7-8 and TRBJ1-1; D unresolved. Germline-derived CDR1 and CDR2 are SGHVS and FQNEAQ. V lost 7 bases and J 0 bases, leaving 15 bases between the germline ends. The CDR3 covers 15 residues. The chain's CDR3 is CASTEGRILNTEAFF. CDR3 nucleotides: TGTGCCAGCACGGAGGGCAGGATTTTGAACACTGAAGCTTTCTTT.

This clone appeared a few times. The gene calls are TRBV19 and TRBJ1-5; D gene uncertain. V was trimmed by 6 bases and J by 6 bases, leaving 9 bases between them. Germline V CDR1 and CDR2: LNHDA, SQIVND (reference sequence). This CDR3 has 12 residues. The CDR3 loop is CASRFPGQPQHF. The CDR3, as DNA: TGTGCCAGTAGATTCCCCGGTCAGCCCCAGCATTTT.

The chain is built from TRBV6-5 and TRBJ2-7, with 10 bases aligning to TRBD1. CDR1 and CDR2 from the germline V gene are MNHEY and SVGAGI. The CDR3 contains 14 residues. V gave up 6 bases and J gave up 4 bases; unmatched junction bases: 6. DNA for the CDR3: TGTGCCAGCAGCCCCGGGACAGGGGTGTACGAGCAGTACTTC. Protein product: CASSPGTGVYEQYF.

This clone was seen only a few times. The chain uses TRBV25-1 and TRBJ2-1, with TRBD2 identical over 7 bases. V shed 1 base and J 6 bases; nucleotides not matched to a gene: 9. The germline gives CDR1 MGHDK, CDR2 SYGVNS. This CDR3 region has 16 residues. DNA for the CDR3: TGTGCCAGCAGTGAATCAACAGCGGGGCGAATCAATGAGCAGTTCTTC. It translates to CASSESTAGRINEQFF.

The chain couples TRBV25-1 to TRBJ1-6, with 10 bases matching TRBD1. Germline CDR1 reads MGHDK; CDR2 reads SYGVNS. The junction had 3 bases not matched to a gene; V was cut back by 2 bases and J by 8 bases. The CDR3 sequence is 15 residues long. The CDR3 bases are TGTGCCAGCAGTGAAGTGACAGGGGGCGATTCACCCCTCCACTTT. Amino acids: CASSEVTGGDSPLHF.

V is TRBV18 and J is TRBJ1-5; 8 positions match TRBD1. Germline-derived CDR1 and CDR2 are KGHSH and LQKENI. The CDR3 covers 14 residues. The V segment lost 2 bases and the J segment 5 bases; nucleotides outside the gene matches: 2. CDR3 sequence: CASSPLQGDQPQHF. CDR3 DNA: TGTGCCAGCTCACCATTACAGGGGGATCAGCCCCAGCATTTT.

This clone showed up just a few times. The chain carries TRBV7-9 and TRBJ2-5, with 11 bases aligning to TRBD2. J gave up 2 bases and V 6 bases, and 2 bases lay outside the gene matches. Germline V lookup: CDR1 SEHNR, CDR2 FQNEAQ (reference sequence). The CDR3 has 14 amino acids. CDR3 in DNA: TGTGCCAGCAGTGTAGCGGGGGGGCAAGAGACCCAGTACTTC. Protein: CASSVAGGQETQYF.